Below, one T cell receptor beta chain is given with its context. These data are taken from a study of technical replicates of blood from several donors. Per germline, CDR1 MGHRA and CDR2 YSYEKL. The CDR3 has 21 residues. After removal of 4 bases from V and 0 bases from J, the junction contained 17 bases not matched to a gene. Here immunoSEQ multiplex PCR was the method, and the copy in TCRdb shows in-frame clones only, minus some. Of roughly 48,000 clones listed, about 90% are singletons. The specimen sequenced was PBMCs. The V and J genes are TRBV4-1 and TRBJ2-7; 14 bases agree with TRBD2. This sequence originates from a human donor in good health. Some clones in this sample may be carry-over from other donors' samples. The CDR3 loop is CASSPSPPGTSGRGSSYEQYF. The CDR3 DNA follows: TGCGCCAGCAGCCCGTCCCCCCCCGGGACTAGCGGGAGAGGGAGCTCCTACGAGCAGTACTTC.